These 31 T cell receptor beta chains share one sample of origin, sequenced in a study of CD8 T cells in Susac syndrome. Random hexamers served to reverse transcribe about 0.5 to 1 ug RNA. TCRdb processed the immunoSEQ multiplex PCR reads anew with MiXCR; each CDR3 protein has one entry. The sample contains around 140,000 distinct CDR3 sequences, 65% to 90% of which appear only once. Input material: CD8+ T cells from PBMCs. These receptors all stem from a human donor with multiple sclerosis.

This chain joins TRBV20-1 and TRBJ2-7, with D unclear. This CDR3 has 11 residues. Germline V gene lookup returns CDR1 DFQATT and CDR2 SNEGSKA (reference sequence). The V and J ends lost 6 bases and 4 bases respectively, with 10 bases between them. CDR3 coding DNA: TGCAGTGCCAGTCTGGAGTACGAGCAGTACTTC. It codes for CSASLEYEQYF.

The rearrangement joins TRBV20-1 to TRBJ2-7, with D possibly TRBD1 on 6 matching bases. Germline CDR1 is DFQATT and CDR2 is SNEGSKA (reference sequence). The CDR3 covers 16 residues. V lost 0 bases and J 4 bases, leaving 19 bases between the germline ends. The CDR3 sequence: CSARDVKTGSWYEQYF. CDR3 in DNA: TGCAGTGCTAGAGATGTTAAGACAGGAAGCTGGTACGAGCAGTACTTC.

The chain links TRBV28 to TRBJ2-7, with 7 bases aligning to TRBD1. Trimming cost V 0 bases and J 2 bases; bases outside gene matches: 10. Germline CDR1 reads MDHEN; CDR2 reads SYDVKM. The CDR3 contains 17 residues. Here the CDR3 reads CASSLWTGSLSTYEQYF. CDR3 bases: TGTGCCAGCAGTTTATGGACAGGGTCCCTAAGTACCTACGAGCAGTACTTC. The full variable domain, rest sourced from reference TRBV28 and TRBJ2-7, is DVKVTQSSRYLVKRTGEKVFLECVQDMDHENMFWYRQDPGLGLRLIYFSYDVKMKEKGDIPEGYSVSREKKERFSLILESASTNQTSMYLCASSLWTGSLSTYEQYFGPGTRLTVT.

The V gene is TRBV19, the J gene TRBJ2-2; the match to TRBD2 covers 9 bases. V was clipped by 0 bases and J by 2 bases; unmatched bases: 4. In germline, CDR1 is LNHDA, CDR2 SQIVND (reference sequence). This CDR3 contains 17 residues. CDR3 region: CASSIDGLASNTGELFF. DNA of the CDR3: TGTGCCAGTAGTATAGATGGACTAGCGAGCAACACCGGGGAGCTGTTTTTT.

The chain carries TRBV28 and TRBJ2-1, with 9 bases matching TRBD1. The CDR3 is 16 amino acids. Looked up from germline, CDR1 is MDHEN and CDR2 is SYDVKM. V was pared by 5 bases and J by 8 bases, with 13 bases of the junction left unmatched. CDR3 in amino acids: CASSPLPGQGEHEQFF. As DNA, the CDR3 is TGTGCCAGCAGTCCATTGCCGGGACAGGGTGAACATGAGCAGTTCTTC. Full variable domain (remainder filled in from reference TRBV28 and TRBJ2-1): DVKVTQSSRYLVKRTGEKVFLECVQDMDHENMFWYRQDPGLGLRLIYFSYDVKMKEKGDIPEGYSVSREKKERFSLILESASTNQTSMYLCASSPLPGQGEHEQFFGPGTRLTVL.

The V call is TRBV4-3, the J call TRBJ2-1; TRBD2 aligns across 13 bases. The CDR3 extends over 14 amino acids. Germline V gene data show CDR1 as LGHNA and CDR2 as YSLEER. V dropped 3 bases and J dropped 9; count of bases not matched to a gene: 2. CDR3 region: CASSHGLAGVEQFF. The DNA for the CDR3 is TGCGCCAGCAGCCATGGACTAGCGGGAGTTGAGCAGTTCTTC.

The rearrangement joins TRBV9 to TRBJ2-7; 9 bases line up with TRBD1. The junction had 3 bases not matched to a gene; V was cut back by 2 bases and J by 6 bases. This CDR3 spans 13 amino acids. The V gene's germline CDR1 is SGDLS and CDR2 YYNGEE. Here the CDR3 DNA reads TGTGCCAGCAGCGTGGGACAGGGTGGCGAGCAGTACGTC. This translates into CASSVGQGGEQYV.

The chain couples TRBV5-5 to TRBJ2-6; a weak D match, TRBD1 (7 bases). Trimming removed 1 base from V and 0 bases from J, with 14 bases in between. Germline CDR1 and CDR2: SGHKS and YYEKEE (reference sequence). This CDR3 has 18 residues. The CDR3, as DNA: TGTGCCAGCAGCTTGACAGGGGAGGAGCTCTCTGGGGCCAACGTCCTGACTTTC. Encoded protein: CASSLTGEELSGANVLTF. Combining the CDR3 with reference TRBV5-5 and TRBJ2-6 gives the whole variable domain DAGVTQSPTHLIKTRGQQVTLRCSPISGHKSVSWYQQVLGQGPQFIFQYYEKEERGRGNFPDRFSARQFPNYSSELNVNALLLGDSALYLCASSLTGEELSGANVLTFGAGSRLTVL.

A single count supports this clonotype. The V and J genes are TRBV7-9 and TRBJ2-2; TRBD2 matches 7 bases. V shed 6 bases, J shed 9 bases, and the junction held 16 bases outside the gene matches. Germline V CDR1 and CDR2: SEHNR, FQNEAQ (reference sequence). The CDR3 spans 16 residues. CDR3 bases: TGTGCCAGCAGTTCCCGGGACTATGACAAGGGCTGGGAGCTGTTTTTT. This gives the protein CASSSRDYDKGWELFF. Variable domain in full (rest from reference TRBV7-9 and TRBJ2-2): DTGVSQNPRHKITKRGQNVTFRCDPISEHNRLYWYRQTLGQGPEFLTYFQNEAQLEKSRLLSDRFSAERPKGSFSTLEIQRTEQGDSAMYLCASSSRDYDKGWELFFGEGSRLTVL.

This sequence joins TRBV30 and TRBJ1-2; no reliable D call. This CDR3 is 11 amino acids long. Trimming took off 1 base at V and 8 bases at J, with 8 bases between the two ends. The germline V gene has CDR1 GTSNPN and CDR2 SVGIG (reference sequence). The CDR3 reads CAWSEGWGYTF. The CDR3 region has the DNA TGTGCCTGGAGTGAAGGGTGGGGCTACACCTTC.

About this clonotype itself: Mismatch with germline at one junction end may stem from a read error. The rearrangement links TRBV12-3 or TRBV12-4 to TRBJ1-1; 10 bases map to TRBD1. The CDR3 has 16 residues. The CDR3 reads CASSHNSMDRGTEVFF. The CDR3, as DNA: TGTGCCAGCAGTCACAATTCTATGGACAGGGGGACTGAAGTTTTCTTT.

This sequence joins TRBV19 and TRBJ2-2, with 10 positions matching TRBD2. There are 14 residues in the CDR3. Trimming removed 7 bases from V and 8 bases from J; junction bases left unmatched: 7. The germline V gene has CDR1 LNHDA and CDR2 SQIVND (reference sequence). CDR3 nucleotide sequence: TGTGCCAGTATGGTTTTAGCGGGAGGTGGGGAGCTGTTTTTT. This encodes CASMVLAGGGELFF.

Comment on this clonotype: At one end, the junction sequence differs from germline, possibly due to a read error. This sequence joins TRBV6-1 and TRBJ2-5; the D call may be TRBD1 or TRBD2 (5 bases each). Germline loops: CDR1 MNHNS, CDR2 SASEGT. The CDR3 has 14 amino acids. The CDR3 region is CAISGGDQRETQYF. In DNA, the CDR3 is TGTGCCATCAGTGGTGGGGACCAGCGGGAGACCCAGTACTTC.

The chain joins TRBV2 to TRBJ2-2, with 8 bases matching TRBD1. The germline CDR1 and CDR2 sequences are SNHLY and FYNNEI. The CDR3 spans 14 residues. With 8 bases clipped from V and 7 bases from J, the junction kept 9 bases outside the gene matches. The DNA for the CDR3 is TGTGCCAGCTATTACAGGGGGTATGGCGGGGAGCTGTTTTTT. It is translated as CASYYRGYGGELFF.

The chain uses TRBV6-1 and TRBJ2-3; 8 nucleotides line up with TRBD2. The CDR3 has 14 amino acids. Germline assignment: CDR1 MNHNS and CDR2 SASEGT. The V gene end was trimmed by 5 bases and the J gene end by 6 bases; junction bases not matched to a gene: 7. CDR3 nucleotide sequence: TGTGCCAGCAGTATCCAGCGGGGGATGGATACGCAGTATTTT. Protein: CASSIQRGMDTQYF.

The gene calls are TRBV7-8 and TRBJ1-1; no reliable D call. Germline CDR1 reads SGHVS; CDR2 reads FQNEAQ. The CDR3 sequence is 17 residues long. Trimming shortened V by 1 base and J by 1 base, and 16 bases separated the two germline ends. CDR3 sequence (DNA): TGTGCCAGCAGCTTAGGGCTTATGGCAGGATCGAACACTGAAGCTTTCTTT. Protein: CASSLGLMAGSNTEAFF.

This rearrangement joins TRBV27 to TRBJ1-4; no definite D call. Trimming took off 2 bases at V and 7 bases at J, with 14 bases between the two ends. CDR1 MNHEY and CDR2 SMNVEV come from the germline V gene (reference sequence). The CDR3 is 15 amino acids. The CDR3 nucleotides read TGTGCCAGCAGTTTAGTTCGGGTGCGTGGTGAAAAACTGTTTTTT. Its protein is CASSLVRVRGEKLFF. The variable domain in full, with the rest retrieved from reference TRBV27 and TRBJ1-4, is EAQVTQNPRYLITVTGKKLTVTCSQNMNHEYMSWYRQDPGLGLRQIYYSMNVEVTDKGDVPEGYKVSRKEKRNFPLILESPSPNQTSLYFCASSLVRVRGEKLFFGSGTQLSVL.

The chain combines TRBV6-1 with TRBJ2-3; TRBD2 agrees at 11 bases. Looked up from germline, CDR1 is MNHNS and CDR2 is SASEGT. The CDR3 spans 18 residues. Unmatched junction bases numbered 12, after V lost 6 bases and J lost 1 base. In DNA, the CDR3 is TGTGCCAGCAGCCCAGGGAGGCTAGCGGGAGGAGGCACAGATACGCAGTATTTT. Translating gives CASSPGRLAGGGTDTQYF.

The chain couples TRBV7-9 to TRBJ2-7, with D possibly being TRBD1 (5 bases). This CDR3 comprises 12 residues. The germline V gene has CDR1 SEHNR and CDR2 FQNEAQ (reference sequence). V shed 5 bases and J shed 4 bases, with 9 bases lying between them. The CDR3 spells CASSASGYEQYV. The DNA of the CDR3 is TGTGCCAGCAGCGCCTCAGGGTACGAGCAGTACGTC.

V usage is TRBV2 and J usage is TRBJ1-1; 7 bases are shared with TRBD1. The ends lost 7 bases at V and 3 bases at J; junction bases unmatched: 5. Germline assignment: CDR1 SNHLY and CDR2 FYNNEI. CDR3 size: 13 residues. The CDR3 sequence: CASIPTGDTEAFF. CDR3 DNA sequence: TGTGCCAGCATTCCTACAGGGGACACTGAAGCTTTCTTT.

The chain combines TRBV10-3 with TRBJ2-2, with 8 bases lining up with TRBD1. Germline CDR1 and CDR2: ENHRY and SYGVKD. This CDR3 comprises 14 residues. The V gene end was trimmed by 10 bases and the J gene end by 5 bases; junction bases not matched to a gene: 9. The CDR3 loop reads CATTDRVDTGELFF. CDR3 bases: TGTGCCACCACGGACAGGGTGGATACCGGGGAGCTGTTTTTT.

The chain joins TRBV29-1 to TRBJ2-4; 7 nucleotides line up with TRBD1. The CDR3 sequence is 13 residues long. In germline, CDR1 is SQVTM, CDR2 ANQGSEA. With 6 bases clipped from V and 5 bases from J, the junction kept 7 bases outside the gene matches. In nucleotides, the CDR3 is TGCAGCGTAACCGGGACAGTAGAAAACATTCAGTACTTC. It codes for CSVTGTVENIQYF.

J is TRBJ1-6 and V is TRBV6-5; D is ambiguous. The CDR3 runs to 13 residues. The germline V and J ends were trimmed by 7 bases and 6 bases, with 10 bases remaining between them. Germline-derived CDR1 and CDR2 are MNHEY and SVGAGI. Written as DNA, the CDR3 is TGTGCCAGCACGGCAGCGAGTAATTCACCCCTCCACTTT. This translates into CASTAASNSPLHF.

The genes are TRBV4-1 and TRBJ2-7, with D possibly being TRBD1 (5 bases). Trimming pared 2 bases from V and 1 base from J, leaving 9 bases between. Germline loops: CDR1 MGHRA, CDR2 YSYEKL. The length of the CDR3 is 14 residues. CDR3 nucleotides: TGCGCCAGCAGCCAATTTGGGGCGTCCTACGAGCAGTACTTC. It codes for CASSQFGASYEQYF.

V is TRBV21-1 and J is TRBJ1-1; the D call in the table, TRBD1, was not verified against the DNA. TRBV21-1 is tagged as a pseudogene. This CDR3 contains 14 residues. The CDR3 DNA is TGTGCCAGCAGCAATAGGACAAGGGTAGTTATCGCTTTCTTT. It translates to CASSNRTRVVIAFF.

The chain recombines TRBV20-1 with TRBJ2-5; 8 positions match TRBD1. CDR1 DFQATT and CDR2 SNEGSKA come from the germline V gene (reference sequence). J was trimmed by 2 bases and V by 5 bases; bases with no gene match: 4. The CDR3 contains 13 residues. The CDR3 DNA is TGCAGTGCTCATACAGGGGGACAAGAGACCCAGTACTTC. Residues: CSAHTGGQETQYF.

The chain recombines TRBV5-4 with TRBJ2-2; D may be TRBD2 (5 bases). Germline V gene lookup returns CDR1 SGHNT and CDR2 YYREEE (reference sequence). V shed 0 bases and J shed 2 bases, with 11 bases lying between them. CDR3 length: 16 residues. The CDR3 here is CASSLVATRNTGELFF. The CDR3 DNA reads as TGTGCCAGCAGCTTGGTAGCGACGAGAAACACCGGGGAGCTGTTTTTT.

In nucleotides, the CDR3 is TGTGCCAGCGGCGAGCCGTCAGGGCCAGATACGCAGTATTTT. Translated: CASGEPSGPDTQYF. The chain carries TRBV6-5 and TRBJ2-3, with D maybe TRBD1 (5 bases). V gave up 8 bases and J gave up 4 bases, with 16 bases separating them. In germline, CDR1 is MNHEY, CDR2 SVGAGI. CDR3 length: 14 amino acids.

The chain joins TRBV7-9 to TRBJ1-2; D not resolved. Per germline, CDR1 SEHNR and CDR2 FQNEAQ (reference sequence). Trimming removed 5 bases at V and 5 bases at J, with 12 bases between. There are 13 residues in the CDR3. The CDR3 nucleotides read TGTGCCAGCAGCCAAGGAATCGGTTATGGCTACACCTTC. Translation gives CASSQGIGYGYTF. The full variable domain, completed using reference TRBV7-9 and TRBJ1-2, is DTGVSQNPRHKITKRGQNVTFRCDPISEHNRLYWYRQTLGQGPEFLTYFQNEAQLEKSRLLSDRFSAERPKGSFSTLEIQRTEQGDSAMYLCASSQGIGYGYTFGSGTRLTVV.

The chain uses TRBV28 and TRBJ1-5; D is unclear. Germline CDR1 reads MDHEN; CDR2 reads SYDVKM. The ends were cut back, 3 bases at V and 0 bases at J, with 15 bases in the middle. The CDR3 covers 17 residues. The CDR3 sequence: CASSLLLFGDSNQPQHF. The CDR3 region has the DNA TGTGCCAGCAGTTTGTTGTTATTCGGGGATAGCAATCAGCCCCAGCATTTT.

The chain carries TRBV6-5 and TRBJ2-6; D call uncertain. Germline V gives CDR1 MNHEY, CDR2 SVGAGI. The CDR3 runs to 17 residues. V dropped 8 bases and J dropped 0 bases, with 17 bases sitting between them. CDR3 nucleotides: TGTGCCAGCCGATTCTCGGTCCTTATCTCTGGGGCCAACGTCCTGACTTTC. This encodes CASRFSVLISGANVLTF.